Listed below are T cell receptor beta chains from one sample, sequenced in a study of T cells in Graves' hyperthyroidism and ophthalmopathy. One entry per CDR3 protein results from TCRdb running MiXCR on the multiplex PCR reads. Of a few hundred thousand distinct CDR3 sequences listed, about 14% are singletons. The specimen was blood. These receptors originate from a woman aged 40 to 55 with Graves' hyperthyroidism that later progressed to Graves' ophthalmopathy. CDR3s include the opening cysteine and the closing phenylalanine or tryptophan. The order of the fields is D gene, clone size, CDR3 length, J gene, V gene, CDR3 DNA, CDR3 protein. A D gene is named only where the DNA matches it firmly. The listing skips clone size in some rows; elsewhere it reads once, few, many or a size class.

>.|many|12|TRBJ2-5|TRBV6-2/TRBV6-3
TGTGCCAGCTCGACGGGCCAAGAGACTCAGTACTTC
CASSTGQETQYF
>TRBD1|many|14|TRBJ1-5|TRBV12-3/TRBV12-4
TGTGCCAGCAGTCCAGGACAGGGATCGGCGCCCCAGCATTTT
CASSPGQGSAPQHF
>.|many|14|TRBJ1-3|TRBV12-3/TRBV12-4
TGTGCCAGCAGTCCCCCGCTGGATTCTAGCACCATATATTTT
CASSPPLDSSTIYF
>.|many|13|TRBJ1-1|TRBV10-3
TGTGCCATCAGCTCTACAGGGAACACTGAAGCTTTCTTT
CAISSTGNTEAFF
>.|many|12|TRBJ1-1|TRBV28
TGTGCCAGCATCGGGACGGGCACTGAAGCTTTCTTT
CASIGTGTEAFF
>TRBD2|few|18|TRBJ2-1|TRBV5-6
TGTGCCAGCAGCTTCGGTTTTGGACTAGCGGAGAGCTACAATGAGCAGTTCTTC
CASSFGFGLAESYNEQFF
>TRBD2|many|15|TRBJ2-5|TRBV6-1
TGTGCCAGCAGTGGCCCTAGCGGGAGGCTAGAGACCCAGTACTTC
CASSGPSGRLETQYF
>.|many|14|TRBJ1-1|TRBV10-3
TGTGCCATCAGTGAAACAGGTCTGAACACTGAAGCTTTCTTT
CAISETGLNTEAFF
>.|many|16|TRBJ1-4|TRBV6-5
TGTGCCAGCAGTTCCGGGACATCAGGAAAGGGTGAAAAACTGTTTTTT
CASSSGTSGKGEKLFF
>TRBD2|many|19|TRBJ2-3|TRBV7-8
TGTGCCAGCAGCCCACCGGGACTAGCGGGAGTTCGGGGTACAGATACGCAGTATTTT
CASSPPGLAGVRGTDTQYF
>.|many|13|TRBJ2-1|TRBV27
TGTGCCAGCAGTTTATCCCTCAACAATGAGCAGTTCTTC
CASSLSLNNEQFF
>.|.|15|TRBJ1-2|TRBV9
TGTGCCAGCGGCGTAGAGGGAGGGGGAAATTATGGCTACACCTTC
CASGVEGGGNYGYTF
>.|.|15|TRBJ1-2|TRBV6-2/TRBV6-3
TGTGCCAGCAGTTACGGGGGACAAAAGATCTATGGCTACACCTTC
CASSYGGQKIYGYTF
>TRBD2|many|14|TRBJ2-5|TRBV3-1
TGTGCCAGCAGCCAGAGCGGGGGCCAGGAGACCCAGTACTTC
CASSQSGGQETQYF
>TRBD1|.|14|TRBJ2-7|TRBV28
TGTGCCAGCATCGGAAGGACAGGGCCCCACGAGCAGTACTTC
CASIGRTGPHEQYF
>.|many|11|TRBJ1-4|TRBV2
TGTGCCAGCAGTGAAGGGGGAAAACTGTTTTTT
CASSEGGKLFF
>.|few|16|TRBJ2-2|TRBV5-1
TGCGCCAGCAGCCCAGCCCCCGGGACTTCTCTCGGGGAGCTGTTTTTT
CASSPAPGTSLGELFF
>.|few|15|TRBJ2-3|TRBV6-1
TGTGCCAGCAGTGAGAGTCTAGCGAACGCAGATACGCAGTATTTT
CASSESLANADTQYF
>TRBD2|many|14|TRBJ2-5|TRBV6-1
TGTGCCAGCAGTGGTTCGGGACTACGTGAGACCCAGTACTTC
CASSGSGLRETQYF
>TRBD1|many|15|TRBJ1-5|TRBV12-3/TRBV12-4
TGTGCCAGCAGTTTCCTCAGGGGGGTCAATCAGCCCCAGCATTTT
CASSFLRGVNQPQHF
>.|many|15|TRBJ1-5|TRBV27
TGTGCCAGCAGTTTGTTCGGGGAGGCAAATCAGCCCCAGCATTTT
CASSLFGEANQPQHF
>.|many|13|TRBJ2-2|TRBV7-9
TGTGCCAGCAGCTTAGGAGGACAGGGGGAGCTGTTTTTT
CASSLGGQGELFF
>.|many|13|TRBJ2-1|TRBV6-1
TGTGCCAGCAGTCTTTGGCCCTACAATGAGCAGTTCTTC
CASSLWPYNEQFF
>.|few|14|TRBJ2-7|TRBV6-5
TGTGCCAGCAGTTACGCGGGCTTACAACACGAGCAGTACTTC
CASSYAGLQHEQYF
>.|few|12|TRBJ2-3|TRBV19
TGTGCCAGTAGGGACCCAGCAGATACGCAGTATTTT
CASRDPADTQYF
>.|many|13|TRBJ2-7|TRBV20-1
TGCAGTGCTAGAGATGGGTCGGCGGGACGGCAGTACTTC
CSARDGSAGRQYF
>.|many|13|TRBJ1-5|TRBV2
TGTGCCAGCACCGGAGACAGCAATCAGCCCCAGCATTTT
CASTGDSNQPQHF
>.|.|12|TRBJ1-2|TRBV6-1
TGTGCCAGCCGGGGCACGGATCGTGGCTACACCTTC
CASRGTDRGYTF
>.|many|16|TRBJ1-2|TRBV27
TGTGCCAGCAGTATTGACCGGGACATTCCCATTCATGGCTACACCTTC
CASSIDRDIPIHGYTF
>.|many|14|TRBJ2-3|TRBV19
TGTGCCAGTAGTAACGGACTTTACACAGATACGCAGTATTTT
CASSNGLYTDTQYF
>TRBD1|many|16|TRBJ1-2|TRBV9
TGTGCCAGCAGCGTCTTCGCAGGGGGCGTAATGGATGGCTACACCTTC
CASSVFAGGVMDGYTF
>TRBD2|many|16|TRBJ2-1|TRBV6-1
TGTGCCAGCAGTGGCCGCGGACTAGTCTCCTACAATGAGCAGTTCTTC
CASSGRGLVSYNEQFF
>.|many|15|TRBJ2-1|TRBV28
TGTGCCAGCAGTCCGGCGTGGGGGCCGTTGGATGAGCAGTTCTTC
CASSPAWGPLDEQFF
>.|few|14|TRBJ2-1|TRBV9
TGTGCCAGCAGCGTAGAAGGGCGTGGCGATGAGCAGTTCTTC
CASSVEGRGDEQFF
>.|.|13|TRBJ2-1|TRBV19
TGTGCCAGTAGTATGGGATCCCCCAATGAGCAGTTCTTC
CASSMGSPNEQFF
>TRBD2|.|14|TRBJ2-1|TRBV5-1
TGCGCCAGCTCCGATGGGACTATCTATAGTAGTCAGTTCTTC
CASSDGTIYSSQFF
>.|.|15|TRBJ2-6|TRBV27
TGTGCCAGCAGTTTAGGAGGACCTGGGGCCAACGTCCTGACTTTC
CASSLGGPGANVLTF
>.|many|16|TRBJ2-7|TRBV6-5
TGTGCCAGCAGTTACTCCGTAGAAGGAACCGCCTACGAGCAGTACTTC
CASSYSVEGTAYEQYF
>TRBD2|many|16|TRBJ2-5|TRBV6-2/TRBV6-3
TGTGCCAGCAGTCCCCTGTTTAGCGGGAGAGGTGAGACCCAGTACTTC
CASSPLFSGRGETQYF
>.|many|15|TRBJ1-3|TRBV27
TGTGCCAGCAGCCTTGGTGCGGGGGCTGGAAACACCATATATTTT
CASSLGAGAGNTIYF